A single sample gave rise to the 16 T cell receptor beta chains below, sequenced in a study of T cells in Graves' hyperthyroidism and ophthalmopathy. RNA transcripts were the template for amplifying TCR beta CDR3 regions. First-round RT-PCR with HTBI primers amplified the TCR CDR3 region. Via MiXCR, TCRdb re-called the multiplex PCR reads, giving one row per CDR3 protein. The sample holds roughly 250,000 distinct CDR3 sequences, just over 14% seen once. The source material was blood. The receptors here all came from a woman between 40 and 50 years old with Graves' hyperthyroidism that later progressed to Graves' ophthalmopathy.

This clonotype was recorded at least ten times. The J gene is TRBJ1-5, the V gene TRBV6-4, with unresolved D. The CDR3 length is 14 residues. Germline CDR1 is MRHNA and CDR2 is SNTAGT. V was cut by 6 bases and J by 3 bases, with 12 bases left in between. The chain's CDR3 is CASRAVGTNQPQHF. The CDR3 region has the DNA TGTGCCAGCAGAGCAGTTGGAACCAATCAGCCCCAGCATTTT.

This clonotype came up many times. V gene TRBV20-1 combines with J gene TRBJ2-3, with 9 bases that match TRBD2. V shed 0 bases, J shed 9 bases, and the junction held 16 bases outside the gene matches. This CDR3 is built from 17 residues. Germline loops: CDR1 DFQATT, CDR2 SNEGSKA (reference sequence). CDR3 bases: TGCAGTGCTAGAGATCCCCTGGGGCGGGAGGGCCCTTACACGCAGTATTTT. Its protein product is CSARDPLGREGPYTQYF.

This clonotype has at least ten counts. This chain links TRBV5-1 with TRBJ1-5, with D possibly matching TRBD1 (6 bases). The CDR3 loop spans 14 amino acids. Germline CDR1 SGHRS, CDR2 YFSETQ. Trimming took off 4 bases at V and 0 bases at J, with 8 bases between the two ends. CDR3 nucleotide sequence: TGCGCCAGCAGCCCGGACAGTAGCAATCAGCCCCAGCATTTT. It specifies CASSPDSSNQPQHF.

This clonotype appeared many times. The CDR3 loop is CAISGQGQGASEAFF. The CDR3 DNA reads TGTGCCATCAGTGGGCAAGGACAGGGGGCGAGTGAAGCTTTCTTT. The chain combines TRBV10-3 with TRBJ1-1, with 11 bases that match TRBD1. This CDR3 is 15 amino acids long. The V segment lost 4 bases and the J segment 7 bases; nucleotides outside the gene matches: 8. From germline, CDR1 is ENHRY and CDR2 SYGVKD.

Ten or more counts support this clonotype. The chain combines TRBV6-1 with TRBJ2-1; D may correspond to TRBD1 or TRBD2 (5 bases each). CDR1 and CDR2 (germline): MNHNS, SASEGT. Trimming pared 6 bases from V and 8 bases from J, leaving 14 bases between. The CDR3 is 13 amino acids. DNA of the CDR3: TGTGCCAGCAGGGGGACGGGACGCGATGAGCAGTTCTTC. It yields the protein CASRGTGRDEQFF.

This clonotype was recorded at least ten times. V and J are TRBV7-9 and TRBJ2-2; TRBD2 matches at 13 bases. V was pared by 2 bases and J by 5 bases, with 8 bases of the junction left unmatched. CDR1 is SEHNR and CDR2 is FQNEAQ in the germline V gene (reference sequence). This CDR3 comprises 18 residues. CDR3 DNA sequence: TGTGCCAGCAGCTTAATGAGTCCGGGACTAGCGGGAACCGGGGAGCTGTTTTTT. The encoded protein is CASSLMSPGLAGTGELFF.

This clonotype occurred a few times. The chain has TRBV6-5 and TRBJ1-2, with TRBD1 matching 9 bases. Looked up from germline, CDR1 is MNHEY and CDR2 is SVGAGI. CDR3 length: 17 amino acids. J was trimmed by 2 bases and V by 2 bases; bases with no gene match: 9. The CDR3 spells CASSYRDREVWNYGYTF. In DNA, the CDR3 is TGTGCCAGCAGTTACCGGGACAGGGAGGTGTGGAACTATGGCTACACCTTC.

This chain links TRBV30 with TRBJ1-1, with 7 bases fitting TRBD1. V shed 4 bases and J 0 bases; nucleotides not matched to a gene: 8. The CDR3 runs 15 residues. The germline CDR1 and CDR2 sequences are GTSNPN and SVGIG (reference sequence). CDR3 nucleotides: TGTGCCTGGAACCACCCGGGACAGCTGAACACTGAAGCTTTCTTT. Amino acid sequence: CAWNHPGQLNTEAFF.

V and J are TRBV7-9 and TRBJ2-3; 10 positions agree with TRBD2. Trimming at V came to 5 bases and at J to 5 bases, leaving 7 bases not matched to a gene. Germline values: CDR1 SEHNR, CDR2 FQNEAQ (reference sequence). This CDR3 comprises 15 residues. CDR3 sequence: CASSTGLATRDTQYF. The DNA for the CDR3 is TGTGCCAGCAGCACGGGACTAGCGACGAGAGATACGCAGTATTTT. The full variable domain, rest sourced from reference TRBV7-9 and TRBJ2-3, is DTGVSQNPRHKITKRGQNVTFRCDPISEHNRLYWYRQTLGQGPEFLTYFQNEAQLEKSRLLSDRFSAERPKGSFSTLEIQRTEQGDSAMYLCASSTGLATRDTQYFGPGTRLTVL.

This clonotype was detected many times. The gene calls are TRBV11-2 and TRBJ2-7; D is undetermined. This CDR3 is built from 13 residues. Between the trimmed V and J ends, which lost 0 bases and 9 bases, there was a span of 12 bases. CDR1 and CDR2 from the germline V gene are SGHAT and FQNNGV. The CDR3 reads CASSLEPQRGQYF. CDR3 DNA: TGTGCCAGCAGCTTAGAACCCCAACGCGGGCAGTACTTC.

This clonotype appeared many times. The genes are TRBV12-3 or TRBV12-4 and TRBJ1-1; D remains unclear. Trimming took off 8 bases at V and 1 base at J, with 20 bases between the two ends. This CDR3 is built from 16 residues. In DNA, the CDR3 is TGTGCCAGCCAACCCCAGTCTAGAGCGACGAACACTGAAGCTTTCTTT. This encodes CASQPQSRATNTEAFF.

This clonotype was counted ten times or more. The V gene is TRBV18, the J gene TRBJ2-1, with 9 bases lining up with TRBD2. Germline-derived CDR1 and CDR2 are KGHSH and LQKENI. J lost 6 bases, V lost 2 bases, and 5 bases had no gene match. This CDR3 spans 15 amino acids. CDR3 DNA: TGTGCCAGCTCACCAGCAGCGGGAGGCCTCAATGAGCAGTTCTTC. Its translation is CASSPAAGGLNEQFF.

The chain is built from TRBV28 and TRBJ2-3; D is unresolved. The CDR3 sequence is 13 residues long. Germline CDR1 reads MDHEN; CDR2 reads SYDVKM. Trimming shortened V by 5 bases and J by 9 bases, and 15 bases separated the two germline ends. For the CDR3, the DNA is TGTGCCAGCAGTCCCCCCTCCACACGGACGCAGTATTTT. Its protein product is CASSPPSTRTQYF. The full variable domain, rest sourced from reference TRBV28 and TRBJ2-3, is DVKVTQSSRYLVKRTGEKVFLECVQDMDHENMFWYRQDPGLGLRLIYFSYDVKMKEKGDIPEGYSVSREKKERFSLILESASTNQTSMYLCASSPPSTRTQYFGPGTRLTVL.

There are many counts of this clonotype. The chain uses TRBV2 and TRBJ2-7, with 8 positions matching TRBD2. CDR1 is SNHLY, CDR2 FYNNEI, per germline. J was trimmed by 5 bases and V by 2 bases; bases with no gene match: 11. This CDR3 has 16 residues. CDR3 residues: CASSESSGPPWNEQYF. CDR3 DNA sequence: TGTGCCAGCAGTGAATCTAGCGGGCCCCCCTGGAACGAGCAGTACTTC.

This clonotype was recorded many times. The rearrangement joins TRBV4-1 to TRBJ2-1; 14 nucleotides align to TRBD2. After removal of 5 bases from V and 9 bases from J, the junction contained 6 bases not matched to a gene. Germline V gene sequence: CDR1 MGHRA, CDR2 YSYEKL. The CDR3 spans 15 residues. The CDR3 reads CASSSGLAGVGEQFF. The DNA for the CDR3 is TGCGCCAGCAGCTCGGGACTAGCGGGAGTGGGTGAGCAGTTCTTC.

The sample holds many counts of this clonotype. V gene TRBV24-1 combines with J gene TRBJ2-5, with D possibly called TRBD1 or TRBD2 (7 bases each). V dropped 9 bases and J dropped 3 bases, with 10 bases sitting between them. CDR3 size: 12 residues. Germline V gene sequence: CDR1 KGHDR, CDR2 SFDVKD. The CDR3 loop is CATAGGEETQYF. Here the CDR3 DNA reads TGTGCCACCGCAGGGGGGGAAGAGACCCAGTACTTC.